This passage covers 23 T cell receptor beta chains from one sample sequenced in a study of metastatic and nonmetastatic thyroid tumors. TCRdb re-called the PCR reads with MiXCR. The table has about 20,000 clones, approximately 15% seen once. Nobody among the patients had been given any treatment before thyroid surgery. Material: blood. These receptors were taken from a female donor with papillary thyroid cancer or a benign thyroid nodule (not recorded which). Some clones in this sample may be carry-over from other donors' samples.

CDR3 protein: CASSGRAIRNQPQHF. In nucleotides, the CDR3 is TGTGCCAGCAGTGGCCGGGCCATTCGCAATCAGCCCCAGCATTTT. The rearrangement uses TRBV6-1 and TRBJ1-5, with no clear D. Per the germline V gene, CDR1 is MNHNS and CDR2 is SASEGT. The V and J ends lost 4 bases and 2 bases respectively, with 12 bases between them. The length of the CDR3 is 15 residues.

This clone was recorded at least ten times. The chain uses TRBV3-1 and TRBJ1-1; D gene uncertain. This CDR3 contains 11 residues. Looked up from germline, CDR1 is LGHDT and CDR2 is YNNKEL (reference sequence). The V gene lost 4 bases and the J gene lost 7 bases, with 7 bases spanning the gap. The CDR3 bases are TGTGCCAGCAGCCGGGCAGATGAAGCTTTCTTT. Protein: CASSRADEAFF.

This clone was detected ten times or more. At one end the junction does not follow the germline gene, possibly because of a read error. The chain couples TRBV27 to TRBJ1-1; D unclear. The CDR3 has 14 residues. CDR1 MNHEY and CDR2 SMNVEV come from the germline V gene (reference sequence). The CDR3 sequence is CASSLRAGITGAFF. Here the CDR3 DNA reads TGTGCCAGCAGTTTACGGGCCGGAATTACTGGAGCTTTCTTT.

This clone showed up many times. V is TRBV5-1 and J is TRBJ1-2; 9 bases align to TRBD1. Germline lookup yields CDR1 SGHRS and CDR2 YFSETQ. CDR3 length equals 14 residues. Trimming removed 2 bases from V and 6 bases from J; junction bases left unmatched: 5. The CDR3 DNA is TGCGCCAGCAGCTTCGGGACAGGGAGGGATGGCTACACCTTC. Encoded protein: CASSFGTGRDGYTF.

CDR3 protein: CASSQDRGPTYEQYF. As DNA, the CDR3 is TGTGCCAGCAGCCAAGATCGGGGACCTACCTACGAGCAGTACTTC. The chain has TRBV3-1 and TRBJ2-7; D tentatively reads TRBD1 or TRBD2 (5 bases each). Per the germline V gene, CDR1 is LGHDT and CDR2 is YNNKEL (reference sequence). V lost 0 bases and J lost 2, with 11 bases in between. This CDR3 region has 15 residues.

The rearrangement links TRBV10-3 to TRBJ2-7; D possibly corresponds to TRBD2 (6 bases). This CDR3 region has 15 residues. CDR1 ENHRY and CDR2 SYGVKD come from the germline V gene. V was clipped by 5 bases and J by 0 bases, with 14 bases between them. The CDR3 is CAISTGSPLSYEQYF. CDR3 nucleotide sequence: TGTGCCATCAGTACCGGGAGTCCCCTCTCCTACGAGCAGTACTTC.

By share of the sample, this clone is medium-sized. This chain links TRBV6-1 with TRBJ2-5; no firm D call. CDR3 size: 15 residues. The V end lost 2 bases, the J end lost 5 bases, and 15 bases lay between the germline ends. Germline V CDR1 and CDR2: MNHNS, SASEGT. CDR3 amino acids: CASSESRANGETQYF. For the CDR3, the DNA is TGTGCCAGCAGTGAAAGTAGGGCCAACGGGGAGACCCAGTACTTC.

This clone was observed many times. This chain joins TRBV5-6 and TRBJ1-2, with D perhaps matching TRBD1 (5 bases). Germline V gives CDR1 SGHDT, CDR2 YYEEEE. The germline V and J ends were trimmed by 0 bases and 8 bases, with 11 bases remaining between them. The CDR3 covers 13 residues. CDR3 coding DNA: TGTGCCAGCAGCTTGGGGTCCTCAGGGGGCTACACCTTC. Protein sequence: CASSLGSSGGYTF.

This clone has at least ten counts. The sample holds other DNA sequences that translate to the same CDR3. The gene calls are TRBV7-8 and TRBJ1-5; weak D call: TRBD1 (6 bases). CDR1 is SGHVS and CDR2 is FQNEAQ in the germline V gene. V was trimmed by 1 base and J by 0 bases, leaving 7 bases between them. This CDR3 comprises 15 residues. CDR3 DNA sequence: TGTGCCAGCAGCTTAGGACAGGTTAGCAATCAGCCCCAGCATTTT. Translated: CASSLGQVSNQPQHF.

This clone was counted ten times or more. The V gene is TRBV5-8, the J gene TRBJ1-5, with D unclear. The CDR3 contains 12 residues. Deletions cut 3 bases from V and 3 bases from J, with 4 bases between. The germline V gene has CDR1 SGHTS and CDR2 YDEGEE. The CDR3: CASSSFNQPQHF. The DNA for the CDR3 is TGTGCCAGCAGCTCGTTCAATCAGCCCCAGCATTTT.

Worth noting for this clone: The junction does not match germline at one end; this may be a read error. The V and J genes are TRBV7-9 and TRBJ2-2, with TRBD2 as a possible D gene (5 bases). The CDR3 has 14 amino acids. CDR1 is SEHNR and CDR2 is FQNEAQ in the germline V gene (reference sequence). This CDR3 is CSSSLRVAAGELFF. In nucleotides, the CDR3 is TGTTCCAGCAGCCTGAGGGTTGCGGCCGGGGAGCTGTTTTTT. Based on the CDR3 plus reference TRBV7-9 and TRBJ2-2, the full variable domain is DTGVSQNPRHKITKRGQNVTFRCDPISEHNRLYWYRQTLGQGPEFLTYFQNEAQLEKSRLLSDRFSAERPKGSFSTLEIQRTEQGDSAMYLCSSSLRVAAGELFFGEGSRLTVL.

This clone was observed many times. This chain uses TRBV7-6 with TRBJ2-1, with 7 bases that match TRBD2. V lost 0 bases, J lost 6 bases, and 2 bases stayed unmatched. This CDR3 is 14 amino acids long. The germline V gene has CDR1 SGHVS and CDR2 FNYEAQ. The chain's CDR3 is CASSLAGGPNEQFF. CDR3 nucleotides: TGTGCCAGCAGCTTAGCGGGAGGGCCCAATGAGCAGTTCTTC.

This clone has ten or more counts. The chain carries TRBV7-3 and TRBJ2-7; TRBD1 aligns across 7 bases. CDR1 is SGHTA, CDR2 FQGTGA, per germline. V trimming: 5 bases; J trimming: 3 bases; junction bases outside the gene matches: 10. There are 15 residues in the CDR3. DNA of the CDR3: TGTGCCAGCAGCAAGCACCCGGGACAGAACTACGAGCAGTACTTC. Amino acid sequence: CASSKHPGQNYEQYF.

As concerns this clone: A clone one base away is much larger, so this may be a read error. Within the sample, other DNA sequences also encode this same CDR3. The V and J genes are TRBV18 and TRBJ1-1, with D hard to call. Trimming stripped 1 base from V and 11 bases from J, with 14 bases between. CDR1 is KGHSH, CDR2 LQKENI, per germline. The CDR3 totals 13 residues. This CDR3 is CASSPRVESDAFF. CDR3 sequence (DNA): TGTGCCAGCTCACCACGAGTTGAAAGCGATGCTTTCTTT.

This clone was counted ten times or more. The chain joins TRBV7-9 to TRBJ2-3; weak D call: TRBD1 (6 bases). The CDR3 sequence is 15 residues long. Germline CDR1 and CDR2: SEHNR and FQNEAQ (reference sequence). V lost 0 bases to trimming and J lost 4 bases, with 11 bases between them. This CDR3 is CASSLAQGFADTQYF. CDR3 DNA: TGTGCCAGCAGCTTAGCGCAGGGGTTTGCAGATACGCAGTATTTT.

This clone was observed a handful of times. The CDR3 here is CASTGLAGGIYNEQFF. The CDR3 DNA sequence: TGTGCCAGCACAGGACTAGCGGGAGGCATTTACAATGAGCAGTTCTTC. The chain uses TRBV6-1 and TRBJ2-1, with 14 bases identical to TRBD2. V trimming: 7 bases; J trimming: 4 bases; junction bases outside the gene matches: 6. This CDR3 is built from 16 residues. CDR1 is MNHNS, CDR2 SASEGT, per germline.

This clone showed up many times. In DNA, the CDR3 is TGCAGTGCTAGAGACAGGGGGCGAAGGTATGGCTACACCTTC. This codes for CSARDRGRRYGYTF. The rearrangement links TRBV20-1 to TRBJ1-2, with 8 bases aligning to TRBD1. V shed 0 bases, J shed 5 bases, and the junction held 5 bases outside the gene matches. Per the germline V gene, CDR1 is DFQATT and CDR2 is SNEGSKA (reference sequence). This CDR3 has 14 amino acids.

CDR3 amino acids: CASSSGLAGGDYEQYF. CDR3 sequence (DNA): TGCGCCAGCAGCTCGGGCCTAGCGGGAGGAGATTACGAGCAGTACTTC. This chain joins TRBV5-1 and TRBJ2-7, with 11 nucleotides matching TRBD2. After removal of 3 bases from V and 4 bases from J, the junction contained 9 bases not matched to a gene. The germline V gene encodes CDR1 SGHRS and CDR2 YFSETQ. The CDR3 contains 16 residues.

This clone came up many times. V gene TRBV5-5 combines with J gene TRBJ1-1, with TRBD1 matching over 7 bases. After removal of 4 bases from V and 11 bases from J, the junction contained 5 bases not matched to a gene. Germline CDR1 SGHKS, CDR2 YYEKEE (reference sequence). This CDR3 has 11 residues. This chain's CDR3 is CASSADRAAFF. The CDR3 DNA follows: TGTGCCAGCAGCGCTGACAGGGCCGCTTTCTTT.

Many counts were recorded for this clone. V is TRBV5-5 and J is TRBJ2-1; perhaps TRBD1 as D (6 bases). The CDR3 sequence is 13 residues long. Germline lookup yields CDR1 SGHKS and CDR2 YYEKEE (reference sequence). Trimming left V 4 bases short and J 8 bases short, with 13 bases between. DNA for the CDR3: TGTGCCAGCAGCATATTACAGGGCTATGAGCAGTTCTTC. Its protein product is CASSILQGYEQFF.

Ten or more counts support this clone. The chain couples TRBV5-6 to TRBJ1-1; D is unresolved. Trimming took off 0 bases at V and 3 bases at J, with 12 bases between the two ends. The CDR3 consists of 15 residues. CDR1 is SGHDT, CDR2 YYEEEE, per germline. The CDR3: CASSLVPLKDTEAFF. The CDR3 region has the DNA TGTGCCAGCAGCTTGGTCCCCTTGAAAGACACTGAAGCTTTCTTT.

This clone was seen more than once but under ten times. The chain recombines TRBV3-1 with TRBJ1-2; no definite D call. CDR1 LGHDT and CDR2 YNNKEL come from the germline V gene (reference sequence). V was shortened by 1 base and J by 4 bases, with 25 bases between the two germline ends. The CDR3 extends over 19 amino acids. CDR3 amino acids: CASSQGGHLFAADGYGYTF. Written as DNA, the CDR3 is TGTGCCAGCAGCCAAGGGGGTCACCTTTTTGCCGCGGATGGCTATGGCTACACCTTC. Using reference TRBV3-1 and TRBJ1-2 for the parts outside the CDR3, the full variable domain is DTAVSQTPKYLVTQMGNDKSIKCEQNLGHDTMYWYKQDSKKFLKIMFSYNNKELIINETVPNRFSPKSPDKAHLNLHINSLELGDSAVYFCASSQGGHLFAADGYGYTFGSGTRLTVV.

This clone occurred many times. This rearrangement joins TRBV5-4 to TRBJ1-4; D may be TRBD1 (6 bases). V lost 4 bases, J lost 7 bases, and 14 bases lay in between. The CDR3 loop spans 14 amino acids. Germline CDR1 is SGHNT and CDR2 is YYREEE (reference sequence). The CDR3 region has the DNA TGTGCCAGCAGCCAGGACAGCTGGGGTGAAAAACTGTTTTTT. This codes for CASSQDSWGEKLFF.